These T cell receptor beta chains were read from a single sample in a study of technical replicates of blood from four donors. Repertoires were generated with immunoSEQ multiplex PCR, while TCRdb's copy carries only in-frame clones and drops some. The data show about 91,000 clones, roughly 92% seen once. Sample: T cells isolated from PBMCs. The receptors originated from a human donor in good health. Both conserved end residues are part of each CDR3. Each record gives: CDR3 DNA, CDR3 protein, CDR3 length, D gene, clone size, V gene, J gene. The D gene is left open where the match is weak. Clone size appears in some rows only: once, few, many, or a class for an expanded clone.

TGTGCCAGCTCACCACGTCTCGACAGGGAAGATGGCTACACCTTC	CASSPRLDREDGYTF	15	TRBD1	.	TRBV18	TRBJ1-2
TGTGCCAGCAGCTTAGGACTAGCGGCCTACGAGCAGTACTTC	CASSLGLAAYEQYF	14	TRBD2	.	TRBV7-2	TRBJ2-7
TGTGCTAGTGGTTTGTCCCAGGAAGCTTTCTTT	CASGLSQEAFF	11	.	.	TRBV12-5	TRBJ1-1
TGTGCCAGCAGTTTAGGGACTAGCGGGGACACAAGACCCACAGATACGCAGTATTTT	CASSLGTSGDTRPTDTQYF	19	TRBD2	.	TRBV27	TRBJ2-3
TGTGCCAGCAGCGTATTAGGGGCCACTGAAGCTTTCTTT	CASSVLGATEAFF	13	.	.	TRBV9	TRBJ1-1
TGTGCCAGCAGGACAGCGGGGAGCTCCTACAATGAGCAGTTCTTC	CASRTAGSSYNEQFF	15	TRBD2	.	TRBV25-1	TRBJ2-1
TGTGCCTGGAGTGCCAGGGGTCCCTACGAGCAGTACTTC	CAWSARGPYEQYF	13	.	.	TRBV30	TRBJ2-7
TGTGCCAGCAGCGTCGAGGGGGTGACCATATATTTT	CASSVEGVTIYF	12	.	once	TRBV2	TRBJ1-3
TGCGCCAGCAGCTATAGCGAGAGGGCTACCTACAATGAGCAGTTCTTC	CASSYSERATYNEQFF	16	.	.	TRBV5-1	TRBJ2-1
TGTGCCAGCAGCTTAGGTCTAGCGGGGGGCCAAGAGACCCAGTACTTC	CASSLGLAGGQETQYF	16	TRBD2	.	TRBV7-9	TRBJ2-5
TGTGCCAGCAGTGAATATGTTAGCAAACCCAAAAACATTCAGTACTTC	CASSEYVSKPKNIQYF	16	.	.	TRBV6-1	TRBJ2-4
TGCGCCAGCAGTACCCAGGCTAACTATGGCTACACCTTC	CASSTQANYGYTF	13	.	.	TRBV10-2	TRBJ1-2
TGTGCCAGCAGTGAAAGCATTTTTGCGGGGGCGGGTGGCTACACCTTC	CASSESIFAGAGGYTF	16	.	.	TRBV6-1	TRBJ1-2
TGTGCCAGCAGCGCACAGGTGAGCTCCTACAATGAGCAGTTCTTC	CASSAQVSSYNEQFF	15	.	.	TRBV9	TRBJ2-1
TGTGCCAGCAGAACCGGGACAGGGGCCGGCTACACCTTC	CASRTGTGAGYTF	13	TRBD1	.	TRBV28	TRBJ1-2
TGCGCCAGCAGCCAAGTAGGTGGGAGGGGAGGAGCCAAAAACATTCAGTACTTC	CASSQVGGRGGAKNIQYF	18	TRBD2	.	TRBV4-1	TRBJ2-4
TGTGCCAGCAGCCTATTCGGCGGGAATTCCTACGAGCAGTACTTC	CASSLFGGNSYEQYF	15	.	.	TRBV11-1	TRBJ2-7
TGCGCCAGCAGCTACGGACAGGGATACAATGGCTACACCTTC	CASSYGQGYNGYTF	14	TRBD1	.	TRBV5-1	TRBJ1-2
TGCGCCAGCAGCTTTCCGACTAGCGGGCCAGAGACCCAGTACTTC	CASSFPTSGPETQYF	15	TRBD2	.	TRBV5-1	TRBJ2-5
TGTGCCAGCAGTGGGAATAGGGGAAGTAACAGGGACCAAGAGACCCAGTACTTC	CASSGNRGSNRDQETQYF	18	.	.	TRBV28	TRBJ2-5
TGTGCCAGCTCCCGGGCTAGCGACCACTACGAGCAGTACTTC	CASSRASDHYEQYF	14	.	once	TRBV18	TRBJ2-7
TGCGCCAGCAGCCTCTATGGACAGGAGAACACCGGGGAGCTGTTTTTT	CASSLYGQENTGELFF	16	TRBD1	once	TRBV5-1	TRBJ2-2
TGTGCCAGCAGTGGCCGACAGGGACTTTACGAGCAGTACTTC	CASSGRQGLYEQYF	14	.	.	TRBV25-1	TRBJ2-7
TGTGCCAGCAGCGATCCAAGACAGGGCACTAACTATGGCTACACCTTC	CASSDPRQGTNYGYTF	16	.	.	TRBV21-1	TRBJ1-2
TGTGCCACTCGTCTTAGCGGCCAGACAGATACGCAGTATTTT	CATRLSGQTDTQYF	14	.	.	TRBV10-3	TRBJ2-3
TGTGCCAGCAGCTCAGAGCCAAGACAAGAAGCTTTCTTT	CASSSEPRQEAFF	13	.	.	TRBV11-1	TRBJ1-1
TGTGCCAGCAGCCCCCCTTCGGGGAACACTGAAGCTTTCTTT	CASSPPSGNTEAFF	14	.	.	TRBV7-9	TRBJ1-1
TGTGCCAGCAGCTTGACTAGCGGGAGCTCCTACGAGCAGTACTTC	CASSLTSGSSYEQYF	15	TRBD2	.	TRBV5-4	TRBJ2-7
TGTGCCACCAGCAGTGGCAGGGCTGGGGCCAACGTCCTGACTTTC	CATSSGRAGANVLTF	15	.	.	TRBV15	TRBJ2-6
TGTGCCAGCAGTCCCCTCCCCGGGGACAGCCACCAAGAGACCCAGTACTTC	CASSPLPGDSHQETQYF	17	TRBD1	.	TRBV27	TRBJ2-5
TGTGCCAGCAGCGTCCCAAGCCCCGCGGAAGGGAGGGCCCTCAGGGAGAGGAATGAGCAGTTCTTC	CASSVPSPAEGRALRERNEQFF	22	TRBD2	.	TRBV2	TRBJ2-1
TGTGCCAGCAGCCTTACCCGCGCTGAAGCTTTCTTT	CASSLTRAEAFF	12	.	once	TRBV11-2	TRBJ1-1
TGCGCCAGCAGCTTGGCACGACTCCTTGAGCAGTTCTTC	CASSLARLLEQFF	13	.	.	TRBV5-1	TRBJ2-1
TGTGCCAGCAGTGACCCAGGGGTCTTTGGAAACACCATATATTTT	CASSDPGVFGNTIYF	15	.	.	TRBV25-1	TRBJ1-3
TGCGCCAGCAGCTCCGAAGCATCGGGTGAGCAGTTCTTC	CASSSEASGEQFF	13	.	once	TRBV5-1	TRBJ2-1
TGTGCCAGCCTGAGACAGGAGTCCTTTTCACCCCTCCACTTT	CASLRQESFSPLHF	14	.	few	TRBV6-1	TRBJ1-6
TGTGCCAGCAGCTTAGAGGGCGAAAAACTGTTTTTT	CASSLEGEKLFF	12	.	.	TRBV11-2	TRBJ1-4
TGTGCCAGCAGCAAGTTAGCGATGGTGGATGAGCAGTTCTTC	CASSKLAMVDEQFF	14	.	.	TRBV28	TRBJ2-1
TGCGCCAGCAGCCGCCTATCCACCGCCAGGGGCGGTGGCTACACCTTC	CASSRLSTARGGGYTF	16	.	.	TRBV4-1	TRBJ1-2
TGTGCCTGGATTTCGGGACAGCTATATGGCTACACCTTC	CAWISGQLYGYTF	13	TRBD1	few	TRBV30	TRBJ1-2
TGTGCCAGCAGTTTGACAGGGGGCCCCTACAATGAGCAGTTCTTC	CASSLTGGPYNEQFF	15	TRBD1	.	TRBV27	TRBJ2-1
TGTGCCAGCAGCTTAGGGGAGGGGCGAGAGCAGTACTTC	CASSLGEGREQYF	13	TRBD2	.	TRBV7-9	TRBJ2-7
TGTGCCATCAGCCCAGCGGGAGCCGACATTCAGTACTTC	CAISPAGADIQYF	13	TRBD2	.	TRBV10-3	TRBJ2-4
TGTGCCAGCAGCTTCTCCCCCCTCTATGGCTACACCTTC	CASSFSPLYGYTF	13	.	.	TRBV7-6	TRBJ1-2
TGTGCCAGCAGCTTGATCGCGGGGAATGAGCAGTTCTTC	CASSLIAGNEQFF	13	.	.	TRBV5-6	TRBJ2-1
TGTGCCAGCTACGAAGGAATAAGACTAGCCAAAAACATTCAGTACTTC	CASYEGIRLAKNIQYF	16	.	.	TRBV2	TRBJ2-4
TGTGCCAGCAGCTTAGCTACGATGGTTGATGGCTACACCTTC	CASSLATMVDGYTF	14	.	.	TRBV11-2	TRBJ1-2
TGTGCCAGCAGTCCCACTAGCACAGATACGCAGTATTTT	CASSPTSTDTQYF	13	.	.	TRBV27	TRBJ2-3
TGTGCCAGCAGTTACTATGGGCGGGGGGAGACCCAGTACTTC	CASSYYGRGETQYF	14	TRBD2	once	TRBV6-6	TRBJ2-5
TGCGCCAGCAGCGAAGGGACTAGAGGTGGTCAAGAGACCCAGTACTTC	CASSEGTRGGQETQYF	16	TRBD2	.	TRBV10-1	TRBJ2-5
TGTGCCAGCAGACAGACCACGAACACCGGGGAGCTGTTTTTT	CASRQTTNTGELFF	14	.	.	TRBV2	TRBJ2-2
TGTGCCAGCAGTTACTCGACCGGGGATGGCTACACCTTC	CASSYSTGDGYTF	13	.	.	TRBV6-5	TRBJ1-2
TGTGCCATCAGTGAGTCGAAAGGACAGGGCTGGGGATATGATGGCTACACCTTC	CAISESKGQGWGYDGYTF	18	TRBD1	.	TRBV10-3	TRBJ1-2
TGTGCCAGCAGTGAAGCGCATATGGGCACCTATGGCTACACCTTC	CASSEAHMGTYGYTF	15	.	.	TRBV6-1	TRBJ1-2
TGTGCCAGCAGCCAGCGGGGAAATGCCTACGAGCAGTACTTC	CASSQRGNAYEQYF	14	TRBD2	once	TRBV5-4	TRBJ2-7
TGCGCCAGCAGCCACCCCTCCCCTCTAAGACAGTTCGAAAAACTGTTTTTT	CASSHPSPLRQFEKLFF	17	.	.	TRBV4-1	TRBJ1-4
TGTGCCAGCAGCTTAATGGGACAGAGCCAAGAGACCCAGTACTTC	CASSLMGQSQETQYF	15	TRBD1	.	TRBV7-3	TRBJ2-5